The rows below give T cell receptor beta chains drawn from one sample of a study of blood T cell repertoires in COVID-19. This table comes from immunoSEQ multiplex PCR, and its TCRdb copy is limited to in-frame clones, with some not included. The sample lists 300,000 to 350,000 clones, 80% to 90% occurring once. The sequenced sample consisted of peripheral blood. The source is a woman aged 50 to 60 with COVID-19, enrolled during active disease. Each CDR3 is given with its conserved first and last residue. D genes are given only for firm matches. The size field is filled for only some rows; it gives once, few, many or a size class.

>TRBJ2-1|TRBD2|TRBV7-2|NA
TGTGCCAGCAGGACTAGCGCAAAACACAATGAGCAGTTCTTC
CASRTSAKHNEQFF
>TRBJ1-1|NA|TRBV6-1|NA
TGTGCCAGCAGTGAAATCCAAAACACTGAAGCTTTCTTT
CASSEIQNTEAFF
>TRBJ2-7|NA|TRBV19|once
TGTGCCAGTAGTTCCGCCCCCAGGCTCTACGAGCAGTACTTC
CASSSAPRLYEQYF
>TRBJ1-4|TRBD1|TRBV5-1|once
TGCGCCAGCAGCCCGGGGGACAGCCGTAATGAAAAACTGTTTTTT
CASSPGDSRNEKLFF
>TRBJ1-5|TRBD1|TRBV24-1|NA
TGTGCCACCAGTGTGACAGGGGTTAGCAATCAGCCCCAGCATTTT
CATSVTGVSNQPQHF
>TRBJ1-1|NA|TRBV6-5|NA
TGTGCCAGCAGCCACCCCGGGACTACCACTGAAGCTTTCTTT
CASSHPGTTTEAFF
>TRBJ1-5|NA|TRBV3-1/TRBV3-2|NA
TGTGCCAGCAGCCAAGACGGGGAAAAGGGTCGTCAGCCCCAGCATTTT
CASSQDGEKGRQPQHF
>TRBJ2-7|TRBD1|TRBV7-9|few
TGTGCCAGCAGCGAACCGGGACAGGGGCGCGAGCAGTACTTC
CASSEPGQGREQYF
>TRBJ2-3|TRBD2|TRBV6-1|NA
TGTGCCAGCAGTGAAAGGCCTAGCGGGAGGAGCACAGATACGCAGTATTTT
CASSERPSGRSTDTQYF
>TRBJ1-2|TRBD1|TRBV7-9|NA
TGTGCCAGCAGCCCCGGGACAGAAAACTATGGCTACACCTTC
CASSPGTENYGYTF
>TRBJ1-3|NA|TRBV19|NA
TGTGCCAGTAGTATTGGTTGGCTTGGAAACACCATATATTTT
CASSIGWLGNTIYF
>TRBJ2-1|NA|TRBV3-1/TRBV3-2|NA
TGTGCCAGCAGCCAATTCCTGGCTAGCGAGCAGTTCTTC
CASSQFLASEQFF
>TRBJ1-6|NA|TRBV15|NA
TGTGCCACCAGCAGAGATCCCGCAGGGGTTTATTCACCCCTCCACTTT
CATSRDPAGVYSPLHF
>TRBJ2-5|TRBD1|TRBV7-9|NA
TGTGCCAGCAGCTCGACAGGGTTGGGACAGACCCAGTACTTC
CASSSTGLGQTQYF
>TRBJ1-1|TRBD1|TRBV7-3|NA
TGTGCCAGCAGCTCCCTAGGGGGCGGCGGGCCTGAAGCTTTCTTT
CASSSLGGGGPEAFF
>TRBJ2-3|NA|TRBV7-5|NA
TGTGCCGGCCCGGGGTGCTATACAGATACGCAGTATTTT
CAGPGCYTDTQYF
>TRBJ1-2|TRBD1|TRBV5-1|NA
TGCGCCAGCAGCTCAACCGGGACAGGGGCCGGCTTGAGCGGCTACACCTTC
CASSSTGTGAGLSGYTF